The next 2 T cell receptor beta chains were all read from a single sample in a study of OX40 agonist ivuxolimab in advanced cancers. This table comes from immunoSEQ multiplex PCR, and its TCRdb copy is limited to in-frame clones, with some not included. The sample lists about 80,000 clones; roughly 89% were seen once. The sample in question was CD4+ or CD8+ T cells sorted from blood, obtained in a trial of the OX40 agonist ivuxolimab. These receptors came from an adult with an advanced solid tumor such as melanoma, head and neck, liver or kidney cancer.

CDR3 sequence reads: CAIRDRVNYEQYF. The CDR3 DNA reads TGTGCCATCAGGGACAGGGTGAACTACGAGCAGTACTTC. The chain uses TRBV10-3 and TRBJ2-7; 8 bases map to TRBD1. The CDR3 loop spans 13 amino acids. Germline CDR1 ENHRY, CDR2 SYGVKD. The V and J ends lost 6 bases and 3 bases, in that order; junction bases with no gene match: 4.

The chain links TRBV27 to TRBJ2-6; 9 nucleotides agree with TRBD1. V lost 5 bases to trimming and J lost 4 bases; unmatched junction nucleotides: 12. Germline V gene sequence: CDR1 MNHEY, CDR2 SMNVEV (reference sequence). This CDR3 has 18 residues. The CDR3 loop is CASSNIGQGRLGANVLTF. The DNA of the CDR3 is TGTGCCAGCAGTAATATCGGACAGGGGCGGCTGGGGGCCAACGTCCTGACTTTC.